This T cell receptor (beta chain) originates from a study of siplizumab effects on memory and regulatory T cells (dated by TCRdb to between 2018 and 2021). Background on the whole study: The effect of the anti-CD2 antibody siplizumab on alloreactive T-cell subsets was examined in allogeneic mixed lymphocyte reactions constructed from human PBMCs.

A note on this clone: Its antigen is still unknown. Qualities for individual bases were not recorded, and no much larger clone is one base off.

What the work shows at the level of the full study, not this receptor alone: Whether proliferating Tregs from siplizumab cultures actually had suppressive function was not functionally confirmed. The cumulative frequency of alloreactive sequences that could be traced back to unstimulated CD4+ memory T cells was significantly reduced by siplizumab. Compared with memory T cells, unstimulated naive T cells appeared more diverse, and naive cells seemed to make a substantial contribution to the alloresponse. Of the alloreactive CD4+ clones that could be mapped, the Treg-derived share averaged about 63% with siplizumab compared with around 25% in control reactions. Because sequences at frequencies below about 10^-5 were poorly captured, only a minor fraction of alloreactive clones could be mapped back to unstimulated subsets. For roughly 75-97% of proliferating CD4+ or CD8+ clones, no naive or memory phenotype could be assigned.

From cysteine to phenylalanine, the CDR3 is 14 amino acids long. The kept DNA is CDR3 alone, 42 bases in frame from the first base. Sequences LNHDA (CDR1) and SQIVND (CDR2) are obtained from the germline V gene (reference sequence). The trim is 5 bases for V and 5 bases for J, with a gap of 16 bases between the germline ends. Sorted unstimulated T cells and proliferating T cells recovered from mixed lymphocyte reactions were subjected to TCRbeta CDR3 sequencing. Fresh whole blood from about 11 HLA-typed healthy donors was used as the source from which PBMCs were isolated. Library preparation used the immunoSEQ multiplex PCR assay. The deep sequencing platform assayed 80,000 to 100,000 TCR templates per sample. Genomic DNA extracted from sorted T cells was used for TCRbeta CDR3 sequencing. The published analysis was carried out like this. The R programming language was used for clonal analysis of TCRbeta CDR3 data. Unstimulated samples were compared with post-reaction CFSE-low samples to define alloreactive CD4+ and CD8+ clones. By matching sequences to the repertoires of sorted unstimulated Treg and non-Treg cells, each alloreactive CD4+ clone was assigned a regulatory or non-regulatory origin. Entries here come from immuneACCESS through TCRdb and include only in-frame sequences with V and J called. Some clones fail to appear in such tables; in the studies checked, an unresolved V gene covers under half of the shortfall, and the cause of the remainder is unknown. That table furnishes V, J and clone size, whereas the DNA furnished D and trimming. The sample data list 90,000 to 110,000 clones, and around 93% of these were observed just once. Less than 0.35% of the sample belongs to the ten largest clones.

The TCR sequence derives from a human donor in good health. Rearrangement joined TRBV19 to TRBJ2-7; the D region possibly corresponds to TRBD1 (6 bases align). The material sequenced was CD4+ T cells sorted from blood. The nucleotides read TGTGCCAGTAGTGAATACAGGGCTTCCCACGAGCAGTACTTC. It translates as CASSEYRASHEQYF.